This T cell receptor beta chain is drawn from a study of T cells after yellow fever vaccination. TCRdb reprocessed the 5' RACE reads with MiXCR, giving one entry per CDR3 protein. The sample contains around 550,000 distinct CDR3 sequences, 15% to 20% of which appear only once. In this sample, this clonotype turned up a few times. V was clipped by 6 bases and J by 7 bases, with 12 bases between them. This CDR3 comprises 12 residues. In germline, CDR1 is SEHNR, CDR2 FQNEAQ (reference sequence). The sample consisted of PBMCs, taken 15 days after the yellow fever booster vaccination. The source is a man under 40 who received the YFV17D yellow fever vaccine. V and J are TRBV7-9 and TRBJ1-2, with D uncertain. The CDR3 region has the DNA TGTGCCAGCAGTCCTCGTGAGCGTGGCTACACCTTC. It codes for CASSPRERGYTF.